Reported below is one T cell receptor (beta chain). The antigen remains undetermined. This entry belongs to a study of T cells after yellow fever vaccination. On the study more broadly: Those fractions that held only low numbers of cells were prepared using the SMART-Seq v4 Ultra Low Input RNA kit.

CDR1 is DFQATT and CDR2 is SNEGSKA in the germline V gene (reference sequence). The V gene end was trimmed by 1 base and the J gene end by 8 bases; junction bases not matched to a gene: 15. CDR3 length: 18 amino acids. Whole-study results and caveats: Reappearance after the booster was observed for most primary-vaccination clones (roughly 96% CD4, about 85% CD8).

5'RACE template switching produced TCR cDNA carrying a universal primer site and UMIs. A single record per CDR3 protein comes from TCRdb applying MiXCR to the 5' RACE reads. The sample shows about 140,000 distinct CDR3 sequences, 5% to 7.5% of them seen only once. V is TRBV20-1 and J is TRBJ2-1, with 12 positions matching TRBD2. The clonotype was recovered from a man aged 25 to 45 who received the YFV17D yellow fever vaccine. The source was CD4+ T cells sorted from PBMCs, collected 10 days after the yellow fever booster vaccination. CDR3 loop: CSARVASGRARGVYEQFF. DNA for the CDR3: TGCAGTGCTAGAGTGGCTAGCGGGAGGGCCAGGGGCGTTTATGAGCAGTTCTTC.